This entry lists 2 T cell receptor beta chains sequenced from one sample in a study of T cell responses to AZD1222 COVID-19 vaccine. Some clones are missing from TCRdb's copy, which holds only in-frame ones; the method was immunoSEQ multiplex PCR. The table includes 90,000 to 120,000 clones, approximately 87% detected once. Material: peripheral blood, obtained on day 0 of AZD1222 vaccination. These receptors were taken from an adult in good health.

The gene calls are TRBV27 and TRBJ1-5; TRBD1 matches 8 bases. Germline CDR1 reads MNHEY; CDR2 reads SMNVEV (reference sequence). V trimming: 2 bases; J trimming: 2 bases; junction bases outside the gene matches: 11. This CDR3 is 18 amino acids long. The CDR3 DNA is TGTGCCAGCAGTTTAAGTTACCCCAGGGGGCTTGGCAATCAGCCCCAGCATTTT. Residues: CASSLSYPRGLGNQPQHF.

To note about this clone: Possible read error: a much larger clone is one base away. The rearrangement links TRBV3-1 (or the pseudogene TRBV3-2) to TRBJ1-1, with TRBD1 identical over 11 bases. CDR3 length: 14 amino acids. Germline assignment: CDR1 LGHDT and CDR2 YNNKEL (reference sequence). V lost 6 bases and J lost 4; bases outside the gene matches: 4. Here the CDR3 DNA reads TGTGCCAGCAGTTTCGGGACAGGGGGCACTGAAGCTTTCTTT. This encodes CASSFGTGGTEAFF.